This is a list of T cell receptor beta chains from one sample in a study of T cell repertoires in cytomegalovirus infection. From the reads, TCRdb called clonotypes with MiXCR, one entry per CDR3 protein. The sample carries hundreds of thousands of distinct CDR3 sequences, roughly 6.5% recorded once. Material for sequencing was PBMCs. These receptors came from a human donor in good health (CMV status not recorded). Some clones in this sample may be carry-over from other donors' samples. Each CDR3 is given with its conserved first and last residue. The D gene is left open where the match is weak. Rows may omit the clone size; those that give it use once, few, many or a size class.

J | size | V | D | CDR3 | DNA
TRBJ2-7 | few | TRBV7-2 | - | CASSLAGSGYEQYF | TGTGCCAGCAGCTTAGCGGGTTCCGGGTACGAGCAGTACTTC
TRBJ1-5 | - | TRBV20-1 | - | CSARDPGSNQPQHF | TGCAGTGCTAGAGACCCAGGGAGCAATCAGCCCCAGCATTTT
TRBJ2-2 | many | TRBV7-9 | - | CASRLTGNTGELFF | TGTGCCAGCAGATTAACAGGAAACACCGGGGAGCTGTTTTTT
TRBJ2-5 | many | TRBV7-2 | - | CASSLGVLQETQYF | TGTGCCAGCAGCTTAGGAGTGCTCCAAGAGACCCAGTACTTC
TRBJ1-2 | many | TRBV7-9 | - | CASSFGTPYGYTF | TGTGCCAGCAGCTTCGGGACACCGTATGGCTACACCTTC
TRBJ1-1 | - | TRBV2 | - | CASSEGSNTEAFF | TGTGCCAGCAGTGAAGGGTCGAACACTGAAGCTTTCTTT
TRBJ2-2 | - | TRBV29-1 | - | CSVSRDTSNTGELFF | TGCAGCGTGTCCCGGGACACGTCGAACACCGGGGAGCTGTTTTTT
TRBJ1-5 | many | TRBV7-4 | TRBD1 | CASSPTDRGRNVIRGYSNQPQHF | TGTGCCAGCAGCCCTACGGACAGGGGGCGGAATGTGATACGGGGCTATAGCAATCAGCCCCAGCATTTT
TRBJ2-7 | many | TRBV7-6 | TRBD1 | CASSSRRDSYEQYF | TGTGCCAGCAGCTCGCGAAGGGACAGCTACGAGCAGTACTTC
TRBJ2-2 | many | TRBV29-1 | - | CSVGGVLDTGELFF | TGCAGCGTTGGTGGCGTTCTGGACACCGGGGAGCTGTTTTTT
TRBJ2-7 | many | TRBV28 | - | CASKLTKATYEQYF | TGTGCCAGCAAACTTACCAAAGCGACCTACGAGCAGTACTTC
TRBJ2-4 | many | TRBV30 | - | CAWSPQNIQYF | TGTGCCTGGAGTCCCCAGAACATTCAGTACTTC
TRBJ2-1 | many | TRBV6-2/TRBV6-3 | - | CASSGLSYNEQFF | TGTGCCAGCAGCGGACTGTCCTACAATGAGCAGTTCTTC
TRBJ1-5 | many | TRBV7-8 | - | CASSRAGSGNQPQHF | TGTGCCAGCAGCCGAGCAGGGTCGGGCAATCAGCCCCAGCATTTT
TRBJ1-1 | many | TRBV5-1 | TRBD1 | CASSSGTAPMNTEAFF | TGCGCCAGCAGCTCAGGGACAGCCCCCATGAACACTGAAGCTTTCTTT
TRBJ2-1 | many | TRBV15 | - | CATSRTESKQFF | TGTGCCACCAGCAGGACCGAGTCGAAGCAGTTCTTC
TRBJ2-5 | many | TRBV29-1 | TRBD1 | CSVSGTGRKETQYF | TGCAGCGTTTCCGGGACAGGGCGAAAAGAGACCCAGTACTTC
TRBJ1-3 | - | TRBV12-3/TRBV12-4 | TRBD1 | CASTRTGGENTIYF | TGTGCCAGCACCCGGACAGGGGGAGAGAACACCATATATTTT
TRBJ2-1 | many | TRBV20-1 | TRBD2 | CSAETSGGVSYNEQFF | TGCAGTGCTGAGACTAGCGGGGGGGTGTCCTACAATGAGCAGTTCTTC
TRBJ1-1 | many | TRBV3-1 | - | CASSQGAGLGTTEAFF | TGTGCCAGCAGCCAAGGGGCCGGGCTCGGGACCACTGAAGCTTTCTTT
TRBJ2-4 | many | TRBV4-3 | - | CASSQDWGGNIQYF | TGCGCCAGCAGCCAAGATTGGGGAGGAAACATTCAGTACTTC
TRBJ2-2 | many | TRBV2 | - | CASTPLYTGELFF | TGTGCCAGCACCCCGCTCTACACCGGGGAGCTGTTTTTT
TRBJ1-1 | many | TRBV7-6 | - | CASSPLGSDSSMNTEAFF | TGTGCCAGCAGCCCCCTGGGTAGTGACAGTTCCATGAACACTGAAGCTTTCTTT
TRBJ1-5 | few | TRBV11-2 | - | CASSWGRGQPQHF | TGTGCCAGCAGCTGGGGGCGGGGTCAGCCCCAGCATTTT
TRBJ2-7 | many | TRBV7-2 | TRBD1 | CASSPRTGKQYF | TGTGCCAGCAGCCCTAGGACAGGAAAGCAGTACTTC
TRBJ1-1 | many | TRBV30 | - | CAWSGRWGPAFF | TGTGCCTGGAGTGGACGGTGGGGGCCGGCTTTCTTT
TRBJ2-5 | - | TRBV7-2 | - | CASSFRTDQETQYF | TGTGCCAGCAGCTTCCGGACAGACCAAGAGACCCAGTACTTC
TRBJ2-5 | many | TRBV7-2 | - | CASSFGTHQETQYF | TGTGCCAGCAGCTTCGGGACTCATCAAGAGACCCAGTACTTC
TRBJ2-5 | many | TRBV4-3 | - | CASSQDVGDQETQYF | TGCGCCAGCAGCCAAGATGTGGGGGACCAAGAGACCCAGTACTTC
TRBJ2-5 | many | TRBV29-1 | - | CSVGRQGGETQYF | TGCAGCGTTGGGCGGCAGGGAGGCGAGACCCAGTACTTC
TRBJ2-3 | many | TRBV12-3/TRBV12-4 | - | CACTGASSTDTQYF | TGTGCCTGTACTGGGGCAAGTAGCACAGATACGCAGTATTTT
TRBJ2-5 | - | TRBV10-3 | TRBD2 | CAISEVAGGNRETQYF | TGTGCCATCAGTGAGGTAGCGGGGGGTAACAGGGAGACCCAGTACTTC
TRBJ1-1 | many | TRBV20-1 | - | CSARHLGNTEAFF | TGCAGTGCTAGGCACCTTGGCAACACTGAAGCTTTCTTT
TRBJ2-7 | many | TRBV28 | - | CASSDGQLFYEQYF | TGTGCCAGCAGTGACGGACAGTTATTCTACGAGCAGTACTTC
TRBJ1-2 | many | TRBV20-1 | - | CSASRDKYGYTF | TGCAGTGCCTCCCGGGACAAATATGGCTACACCTTC
TRBJ2-7 | many | TRBV29-1 | - | CSASTGGDLEQYF | TGCAGCGCATCGACAGGTGGTGACCTCGAGCAGTACTTC
TRBJ1-1 | many | TRBV7-2 | - | CASSGGGRNTEAFF | TGTGCCAGCAGCGGTGGGGGGAGAAACACTGAAGCTTTCTTT
TRBJ1-5 | many | TRBV20-1 | - | CSARSTDLNQPQHF | TGCAGTGCTAGATCGACAGACCTGAATCAGCCCCAGCATTTT
TRBJ2-7 | many | TRBV6-2/TRBV6-3 | - | CASTDPGPYEQYF | TGTGCCAGCACCGATCCGGGGCCCTACGAGCAGTACTTC
TRBJ1-3 | many | TRBV19 | - | CASSIIVKSSGNTIYF | TGTGCCAGTAGTATAATCGTGAAGTCTTCTGGAAACACCATATATTTT
TRBJ1-1 | many | TRBV4-3 | TRBD1 | CASSQGRQGLNTEAFF | TGCGCCAGCAGCCAAGGTAGACAGGGCCTGAACACTGAAGCTTTCTTT
TRBJ2-6 | few | TRBV29-1 | - | CSVGMGQNSGANVLTF | TGCAGCGTTGGAATGGGACAAAACTCTGGGGCCAACGTCCTGACTTTC
TRBJ2-7 | - | TRBV4-3 | - | CASSQDRGGGEQYF | TGCGCCAGCAGCCAAGATCGGGGTGGTGGCGAGCAGTACTTC
TRBJ2-5 | few | TRBV5-1 | - | CASSWDLQETQYF | TGCGCCAGCAGCTGGGATCTCCAAGAGACCCAGTACTTC
TRBJ2-1 | many | TRBV20-1 | - | CSARDRLVPLNEQFF | TGCAGTGCTAGAGATCGGCTAGTCCCTCTCAATGAGCAGTTCTTC
TRBJ2-7 | many | TRBV7-2 | TRBD2 | CASSLDRGGPYEQYF | TGTGCCAGCAGCTTAGATCGGGGGGGCCCCTACGAGCAGTACTTC
TRBJ1-1 | many | TRBV6-2/TRBV6-3 | - | CASSYSRTEAFF | TGTGCCAGCAGTTACTCGAGGACTGAAGCTTTCTTT
TRBJ1-5 | many | TRBV6-2/TRBV6-3 | - | CASSLDWAQPQHF | TGTGCCAGCAGCCTGGACTGGGCGCAACCCCAGCATTTT
TRBJ1-2 | - | TRBV20-1 | - | CSARDSNNNYGYTF | TGCAGTGCTAGGGACAGCAATAATAACTATGGCTACACCTTC
TRBJ1-4 | many | TRBV30 | - | CAWSVGGANEKLFF | TGTGCCTGGAGTGTTGGCGGGGCTAATGAAAAACTGTTTTTT
TRBJ2-1 | many | TRBV12-3/TRBV12-4 | - | CASSLGGVGYNEQFF | TGTGCCAGCAGTTTAGGAGGGGTGGGGTACAATGAGCAGTTCTTC
TRBJ1-1 | many | TRBV29-1 | - | CSVVGANTEAFF | TGCAGCGTTGTCGGGGCGAACACTGAAGCTTTCTTT
TRBJ1-5 | many | TRBV5-6 | TRBD1 | CASSRLDRVGNQPQHF | TGTGCCAGCAGCCGTCTGGACAGGGTTGGCAATCAGCCCCAGCATTTT
TRBJ1-4 | - | TRBV28 | - | CASSSGARTNEKLFF | TGTGCCAGCAGTTCGGGAGCCCGAACTAATGAAAAACTGTTTTTT
TRBJ2-7 | few | TRBV3-1 | - | CASSRGTGIYEQYF | TGTGCCAGCAGCCGGGGGACGGGAATCTACGAGCAGTACTTC